This T cell receptor (beta chain) was obtained from a study of shared clonotypes between healthy human individuals. Trimming removed 3 bases at V and 7 bases at J, with 13 bases between. Germline V lookup: CDR1 MNHEY, CDR2 SMNVEV (reference sequence). This CDR3 has 13 residues. The assay was immunoSEQ multiplex PCR, and TCRdb's table has in-frame clones only and misses some. The sample contains roughly 890,000 clones, nearly 95% of which appear only once. Naive CD8 cells lacked CD45RO and underwent positive selection for CCR7, leaving out terminally differentiated effector memory CD45RA+ cells. Sequenced: naive CD8+ T cells sorted from blood. The V gene is TRBV27, the J gene TRBJ2-7; D is perhaps TRBD2 (5 bases). The receptor was isolated from a man aged 30 to 39 in good health. For the CDR3, the DNA is TGTGCCAGCAGTTTTAACACCCCGGGGGAGCAGTACTTC. Its translation: CASSFNTPGEQYF.